This TCR beta chain was recovered during a study of response to subunit inactivated influenza vaccine. MiXCR, applied by TCRdb to the RT-PCR reads, yields one record per CDR3 protein. The sample contains 500,000 to 650,000 distinct CDR3 sequences, approximately 7.6% of which appear only once. The CDR3 extends over 21 amino acids. V dropped 1 base and J dropped 2; count of bases not matched to a gene: 20. The specimen was PBMCs from blood, collected about 23 months after vaccination. The chain uses TRBV12-3 or TRBV12-4 and TRBJ2-1; 7 nucleotides align to TRBD1. This TCR came from a man aged 50 to 69 who received an inactivated influenza vaccine. The CDR3, as DNA: TGTGCCAGCAGTTTAGAGTATCTACGGGACAGATTTTCTCCCACCTACAATGAGCAGTTCTTC. Amino acids: CASSLEYLRDRFSPTYNEQFF.